The 3 T cell receptor beta chains reported below all come from one sample, sequenced in a study of blood T cells in healthy people across ages. Alongside a J-beta primer mix, a sample-barcoded 5' primer served in a second PCR lasting about 7 to 12 cycles. TCRdb independently ran MiXCR on the 5' RACE reads; one entry per CDR3 protein. The repertoire holds approximately 800,000 distinct CDR3 sequences, with under 40% as singletons. Material: blood. The receptors were sampled from a man aged 18-30 years in good health.

CDR3 residues: CASSPGHHQPQHF. In DNA, the CDR3 is TGTGCCAGCAGTCCGGGACACCATCAGCCCCAGCATTTT. The chain employs TRBV27 and TRBJ1-5; a possible D gene is TRBD1 (6 bases). Trimming stripped 5 bases from V and 5 bases from J, with 10 bases between. Germline-derived CDR1 and CDR2 are MNHEY and SMNVEV (reference sequence). This CDR3 contains 13 residues.

A note on this clonotype: One junction end does not reproduce the germline sequence, and a read error may be involved. The gene calls are TRBV12-3 or TRBV12-4 and TRBJ2-1; D may be TRBD1 (6 bases). CDR3 length equals 12 residues. CDR3 amino acids: CASSLRQAERFF. The CDR3 nucleotides read TGTGCCAGCAGTCTCAGACAGGCCGAGCGGTTCTTC.

The CDR3 spells CASSPRGPEGSYNSPLHF. The CDR3, as DNA: TGTGCCAGCAGCCCCCGTGGTCCGGAGGGATCCTATAATTCACCCCTCCACTTT. The chain recombines TRBV7-2 with TRBJ1-6; no clear D. Germline V gene data show CDR1 as SGHTA and CDR2 as FQGNSA. This CDR3 has 18 residues. V was cut by 5 bases and J by 1 base, with 18 bases left in between.